Below are 17 T cell receptor beta chains sequenced from a single sample in a study of shared clonotypes between healthy human individuals. TCRdb keeps only in-frame clones here, not all; method: immunoSEQ multiplex PCR. The sample yields millions of clones, 85% to 95% seen once. Sequenced input: naive CD4+ T cells sorted from blood. Subset indicated: CD45RA+ positively selected. All receptors come from a man aged 18 to 35 in good health.

This clone showed up just once. V is TRBV7-6 and J is TRBJ2-7, with no clear D. Germline loops: CDR1 SGHVS, CDR2 FNYEAQ. With 0 bases removed from V and 6 bases from J, the gap between germline ends came to 9 bases. The CDR3 covers 13 residues. CDR3 bases: TGTGCCAGCAGCTTAGCCCTCAGCACCGAGCAGTACTTC. It translates to CASSLALSTEQYF.

The chain combines TRBV4-1 with TRBJ1-3, with 12 bases fitting TRBD1. The length of the CDR3 is 15 residues. CDR1 and CDR2 from the germline V gene are MGHRA and YSYEKL. V was pared by 1 base and J by 7 bases, with 2 bases of the junction left unmatched. DNA for the CDR3: TGCGCCAGCAGCCAAGGGGACAGGGGGCTCAACACCATATATTTT. Amino acid sequence: CASSQGDRGLNTIYF.

The rearrangement uses TRBV28 and TRBJ2-4; 13 bases line up with TRBD2. J was trimmed by 8 bases and V by 5 bases; bases with no gene match: 9. Germline CDR1 MDHEN, CDR2 SYDVKM. CDR3 size: 16 residues. CDR3 sequence reads: CASSLTSGGAIYIQYF. The CDR3 DNA follows: TGTGCCAGCAGTCTTACTAGCGGGGGGGCCATTTACATTCAGTACTTC.

V and J are TRBV19 and TRBJ2-5; unclear D gene. CDR1 is LNHDA, CDR2 SQIVND, per germline (reference sequence). V lost 3 bases, J lost 0 bases, and 14 bases lay in between. The CDR3 has 16 residues. The CDR3 is CASSILLLRDQETQYF. CDR3 in DNA: TGTGCCAGTAGTATCCTTCTCCTCAGAGACCAAGAGACCCAGTACTTC.

This rearrangement joins TRBV27 to TRBJ1-6; no definite D call. The V end was cut by 0 bases, the J end by 5 bases, with 11 bases between. Germline CDR1 reads MNHEY; CDR2 reads SMNVEV (reference sequence). The CDR3 length is 16 residues. The CDR3: CASSLSSGSNNSPLHF. The DNA for the CDR3 is TGTGCCAGCAGTTTATCTTCGGGATCCAATAATTCACCCCTCCACTTT.

The V and J genes are TRBV10-3 and TRBJ2-1, with TRBD2 as a possible D gene (6 bases). CDR1 and CDR2 (germline): ENHRY, SYGVKD. The CDR3 extends over 13 amino acids. Between the trimmed V and J ends, which lost 0 bases and 6 bases, there was a span of 6 bases. DNA for the CDR3: TGTGCCATCAGTGAGTCGACTAGCAATGAGCAGTTCTTC. It encodes CAISESTSNEQFF.

This chain joins TRBV2 and TRBJ1-4; a weak D match, TRBD1 (5 bases). Trimming pared 7 bases from V and 0 bases from J, leaving 9 bases between. Germline loops: CDR1 SNHLY, CDR2 FYNNEI. CDR3 size: 14 residues. The CDR3, as DNA: TGTGCCAGCACCCCAGGGTCAACTAATGAAAAACTGTTTTTT. Encoded protein: CASTPGSTNEKLFF.

This chain joins TRBV12-5 and TRBJ2-2, with D possibly TRBD2 on 7 matching bases. Germline V gives CDR1 LGHNT, CDR2 FRNRAP. The CDR3 has 16 residues. The V and J ends lost 2 bases and 4 bases respectively, with 14 bases between them. In DNA form, the CDR3 reads TGTGCTAGTGGTTTGAACGGGGGGCTTAGCACCGGGGAGCTGTTTTTT. Translated: CASGLNGGLSTGELFF.

CDR3 in amino acids: CASSFSGGNNEQFF. CDR3 sequence (DNA): TGTGCCAGCAGTTTTAGCGGGGGGAACAATGAGCAGTTCTTC. The chain uses TRBV6-5 and TRBJ2-1; 10 bases align to TRBD2. This CDR3 contains 14 residues. J lost 5 bases, V lost 4 bases, and 2 bases had no gene match. Germline CDR1 reads MNHEY; CDR2 reads SVGAGI.

The chain has TRBV9 and TRBJ2-1; TRBD2 agrees at 9 bases. Germline CDR1 is SGDLS and CDR2 is YYNGEE. The CDR3 is made up of 17 amino acids. V trimming: 3 bases; J trimming: 3 bases; junction bases outside the gene matches: 10. CDR3 nucleotide sequence: TGTGCCAGCAGCGATGACCGGAGCGGGGGGAACTACAATGAGCAGTTCTTC. This codes for CASSDDRSGGNYNEQFF.

A word on this clone: Additional DNA sequences in this sample encode the identical CDR3. V usage is TRBV2 and J usage is TRBJ1-1, with TRBD1 as a possible D gene (5 bases). The CDR3 loop spans 14 amino acids. V was cut by 3 bases and J by 1 base, with 9 bases left in between. Germline CDR1 reads SNHLY; CDR2 reads FYNNEI. Here the CDR3 reads CASSEAGWNTEAFF. CDR3 in DNA: TGTGCCAGCAGTGAGGCAGGGTGGAACACTGAAGCTTTCTTT.

V and J are TRBV10-3 and TRBJ2-7; D perhaps matches TRBD2 (5 bases). The ends were cut back, 2 bases at V and 2 bases at J, with 10 bases in the middle. This CDR3 has 14 amino acids. Per the germline V gene, CDR1 is ENHRY and CDR2 is SYGVKD. For the CDR3, the DNA is TGTGCCATCAGTGAGGACGGGGTCCCCTACGAGCAGTACTTC. It is translated as CAISEDGVPYEQYF.

The chain joins TRBV7-9 to TRBJ2-2; TRBD1 aligns across 7 bases. The CDR3 covers 15 residues. The ends lost 3 bases at V and 3 bases at J; junction bases unmatched: 4. CDR1 SEHNR and CDR2 FQNEAQ come from the germline V gene (reference sequence). The CDR3 sequence: CASSLSQGDTGELFF. CDR3 in DNA: TGTGCCAGCAGCTTGTCGCAGGGGGACACCGGGGAGCTGTTTTTT. The entire variable domain, with the rest obtained from reference TRBV7-9 and TRBJ2-2, is as follows: DTGVSQNPRHKITKRGQNVTFRCDPISEHNRLYWYRQTLGQGPEFLTYFQNEAQLEKSRLLSDRFSAERPKGSFSTLEIQRTEQGDSAMYLCASSLSQGDTGELFFGEGSRLTVL.

This clone has just one count. The chain joins TRBV5-4 to TRBJ2-4; 13 bases are a match to TRBD2. CDR3 size: 17 residues. Looked up from germline, CDR1 is SGHNT and CDR2 is YYREEE (reference sequence). Trimming at V came to 4 bases and at J to 3 bases, leaving 7 bases not matched to a gene. CDR3 loop: CASSGTSGTRDKNIQYF. The DNA of the CDR3 is TGTGCCAGCAGCGGGACTAGCGGGACGAGGGACAAAAACATTCAGTACTTC. Filled out from reference TRBV5-4 and TRBJ2-4, the complete variable domain reads ETGVTQSPTHLIKTRGQQVTLRCSSQSGHNTVSWYQQALGQGPQFIFQYYREEENGRGNFPPRFSGLQFPNYSSELNVNALELDDSALYLCASSGTSGTRDKNIQYFGAGTRLSVL.

This clone occurred once. The conserved phenylalanine or tryptophan is not found at the CDR3 terminus, so this likely reflects a read error. It is unclear where the CDR3 begins or ends on the DNA, so no DNA is shown, and the CDR3 is as TCRdb lists it. The chain recombines TRBV10-1 with TRBJ2-7; the table assigns TRBD1, which was not confirmed against the DNA. Germline V CDR1 and CDR2: WNHNN, SYGVQD (reference sequence). 12 amino acids form the CDR3, both terminal residues included. The CDR3 loop is CARSFGQGIPSS.

Comment on this clone: The same CDR3 arises from other DNA sequences in this sample as well. This rearrangement joins TRBV18 to TRBJ2-5; 8 bases agree with TRBD1. Germline V gene lookup returns CDR1 KGHSH and CDR2 LQKENI. The junction had 6 bases not matched to a gene; V was cut back by 1 base and J by 5 bases. The CDR3 covers 15 residues. The CDR3 bases are TGTGCCAGCTCACCACGGACAGGGAATCAGGAGACCCAGTACTTC. It is translated as CASSPRTGNQETQYF.

The chain combines TRBV5-1 with TRBJ2-1; D unresolved. Germline V gene lookup returns CDR1 SGHRS and CDR2 YFSETQ. V was clipped by 4 bases and J by 8 bases, with 16 bases between them. The CDR3 has 14 amino acids. CDR3 region: CASSPSTTWHEQFF. The CDR3 DNA reads TGCGCCAGCAGCCCCTCGACGACTTGGCATGAGCAGTTCTTC.